Described below is a single TCR beta chain sequence and its context. Random hexamers served to reverse transcribe roughly 0.5 to 1 ug RNA. TCRdb re-derived calls from the immunoSEQ multiplex PCR reads in MiXCR, one entry per CDR3 protein. The data show approximately 160,000 distinct CDR3 sequences, about 94% seen once. The germline CDR1 and CDR2 sequences are SEHNR and FQNEAQ (reference sequence). V lost 5 bases and J lost 2; bases outside the gene matches: 6. The CDR3 has 15 residues. The data belong to a study of CD8 T cells in Susac syndrome. The receptor's source is a human donor in good health. The sequenced sample was CD4+ T cells from PBMCs. The chain carries TRBV7-9 and TRBJ2-5; 9 bases agree with TRBD2. The CDR3 is CASSRSGGRQETQYF. The CDR3 coding sequence is TGTGCCAGCAGCCGTAGCGGGGGAAGGCAAGAGACCCAGTACTTC.